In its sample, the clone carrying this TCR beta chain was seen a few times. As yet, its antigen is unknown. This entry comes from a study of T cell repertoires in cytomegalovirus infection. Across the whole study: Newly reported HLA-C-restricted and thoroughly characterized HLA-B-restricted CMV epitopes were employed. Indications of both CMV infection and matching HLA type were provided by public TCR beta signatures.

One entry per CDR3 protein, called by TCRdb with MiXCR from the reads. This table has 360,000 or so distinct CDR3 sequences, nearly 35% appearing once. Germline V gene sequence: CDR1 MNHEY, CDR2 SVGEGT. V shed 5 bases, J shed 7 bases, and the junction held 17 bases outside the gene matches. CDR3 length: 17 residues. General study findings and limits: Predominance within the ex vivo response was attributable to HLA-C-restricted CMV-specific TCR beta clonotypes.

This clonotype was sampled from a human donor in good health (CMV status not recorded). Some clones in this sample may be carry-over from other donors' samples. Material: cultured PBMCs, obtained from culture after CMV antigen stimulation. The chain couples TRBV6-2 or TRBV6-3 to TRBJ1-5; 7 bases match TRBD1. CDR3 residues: CASSLGSQGRRAQPQHF. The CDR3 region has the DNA TGTGCCAGCAGTCTTGGGTCACAGGGGCGCCGGGCCCAGCCCCAGCATTTT.